The clone carrying this TCR beta chain came up many times. Antigen unknown. Exclusions: uncontrolled infection, other autoimmune disease, pregnancy, lactation. The diagnostic basis comprised clinical symptoms, serum thyroxine and TRAb, thyroid ultrasound and orbital computed tomography. Amplification of TCR beta CDR3 regions was performed using RNA transcripts as template. A set of HTBI primers served as the primers for a first-round RT-PCR of the TCR CDR3. Each CDR3 protein gets one entry after TCRdb re-called the multiplex PCR reads with MiXCR. The table lists 300,000 to 400,000 distinct CDR3 sequences, roughly 13% of them singletons. Germline values: CDR1 MDHEN, CDR2 SYDVKM. Trimming removed 6 bases from V and 8 bases from J, with 16 bases in between. This CDR3 is built from 13 residues. This sample is drawn from a study of T cells in Graves' hyperthyroidism and ophthalmopathy. Study overall: Staff took peripheral blood when the initial diagnosis was made, before any treatment began.

The study's findings and limits: A model of 13 V-J pairs discriminated ophthalmopathy from stable hyperthyroidism.

This receptor was taken from a woman aged 18-30 years with Graves' hyperthyroidism. The chain links TRBV28 to TRBJ1-2, with a weak D call TRBD1 (5 bases). Sequencing was performed on blood. CDR3 sequence: CASSPGLDRGYTF. The CDR3 nucleotides read TGTGCCAGCAGCCCGGGGCTGGACCGGGGCTACACCTTC.